These 12 T cell receptor beta chains were all obtained from the same sample, sequenced in a study of CD8 T cells in ankylosing spondylitis. TCRdb re-analysed the 5' RACE reads in MiXCR, keeping a single row per CDR3 protein. The profile covers more than 300,000 distinct CDR3 sequences, with approximately 10% appearing a single time and more than 7% taken by the ten largest. The sequenced sample was blood, either unsorted or a sorted T cell fraction (not recorded which). These receptors all come from a female donor with ankylosing spondylitis or in good health (not recorded which).

The chain links TRBV30 to TRBJ2-1; 12 bases agree with TRBD1. The CDR3 runs to 19 residues. Germline values: CDR1 GTSNPN, CDR2 SVGIG (reference sequence). With V trimmed by 2 bases and J by 8 bases, 19 bases remained unmatched. This CDR3 reads CAWSQTGFARDRGLYEQFF. The DNA for the CDR3 is TGTGCCTGGAGTCAAACAGGTTTTGCTCGGGACAGGGGGCTATATGAGCAGTTCTTC.

The sample holds a few counts of this clonotype. This chain connects TRBV7-2 to TRBJ2-2, with D possibly being TRBD2 (6 bases). The CDR3 has 16 amino acids. Trimming shortened V by 0 bases and J by 4 bases, and 12 bases separated the two germline ends. Germline CDR1 reads SGHTA; CDR2 reads FQGNSA. The CDR3 sequence is CASSLAAGLGTGELFF. DNA for the CDR3: TGTGCCAGCAGCTTAGCGGCGGGACTGGGCACCGGGGAGCTGTTTTTT.

The V gene is TRBV12-3 or TRBV12-4, the J gene TRBJ1-4; tentative D call: TRBD1 (6 bases). The V end lost 1 base, the J end lost 7 bases, and 13 bases lay between the germline ends. The CDR3 runs 15 residues. CDR3 DNA sequence: TGTGCCAGCAGTTTAGGGACAGTATACCCTGAAAAACTGTTTTTT. It yields the protein CASSLGTVYPEKLFF.

The chain joins TRBV3-1 to TRBJ2-1; no clear D. Germline assignment: CDR1 LGHDT and CDR2 YNNKEL (reference sequence). The ends were cut back, 2 bases at V and 8 bases at J, with 13 bases in the middle. The CDR3 is 14 amino acids. The CDR3 loop reads CASSQLAQLDEQFF. The CDR3 DNA follows: TGTGCCAGCAGCCAACTTGCACAGCTCGATGAGCAGTTCTTC.

In its sample, this clonotype was seen many times. The chain couples TRBV5-4 to TRBJ1-1; D gene uncertain. Germline CDR1 SGHNT, CDR2 YYREEE (reference sequence). The CDR3 totals 14 residues. Trimming left V 4 bases short and J 5 bases short, with 15 bases between. The CDR3 reads CASSNGPERTEAFF. In DNA form, the CDR3 reads TGTGCCAGCAGCAACGGGCCCGAGAGGACTGAAGCTTTCTTT.

This clonotype came up a few times. The CDR3 region has the DNA TGTGCCAGCAGCTACTCTCCCGGCGTGTCGGCCCCCTACGAGCAGTACTTC. Amino acids: CASSYSPGVSAPYEQYF. This sequence joins TRBV14 and TRBJ2-7; unclear D gene. In germline, CDR1 is SGHDN, CDR2 FVKESK. The germline V and J ends were trimmed by 5 bases and 2 bases, with 22 bases remaining between them. This CDR3 is built from 17 residues.

With regard to this clonotype: A much larger clone differs from this one at a single base, so this may be a read error. V gene TRBV20-1 combines with J gene TRBJ1-5; D ambiguous. The CDR3 length is 13 residues. V was cut by 4 bases and J by 5 bases, with 12 bases left in between. CDR1 DFQATT and CDR2 SNEGSKA come from the germline V gene (reference sequence). The CDR3: CSATAPADQPQHF. DNA of the CDR3: TGCAGTGCTACGGCTCCAGCCGATCAGCCCCAGCATTTT.

This clonotype has a single count. A single base separates this from a much larger clone, so it may be a read error. V is TRBV7-9 and J is TRBJ2-1; D gene unclear. The length of the CDR3 is 11 residues. Germline loops: CDR1 SEHNR, CDR2 FQNEAQ (reference sequence). The CDR3 reads CVSSDTWEQFF. The CDR3 DNA follows: TGTGTCAGCAGTGATACATGGGAGCAGTTCTTC.

At least ten counts were recorded for this clonotype. V usage is TRBV24-1 and J usage is TRBJ2-3; 10 bases map to TRBD2. CDR1 and CDR2 from the germline V gene are KGHDR and SFDVKD. The CDR3 sequence is 18 residues long. V gave up 3 bases and J gave up 2 bases; unmatched junction bases: 10. CDR3 sequence reads: CATSDPRSSGSYTDTQYF. CDR3 bases: TGTGCCACCAGTGATCCGCGGTCTAGCGGGAGTTACACAGATACGCAGTATTTT.

With regard to this clonotype: This may be a read error: a much more frequent sequence differs by one nucleotide. The genes are TRBV29-1 and TRBJ2-3; the D is unclear. This CDR3 region has 10 residues. The V gene's germline CDR1 is SQVTM and CDR2 ANQGSEA. CDR3 sequence: CSVGGATQFF. The CDR3 coding sequence is TGCAGCGTGGGTGGCGCTACGCAGTTTTTT.

This clonotype was found a few times. The gene calls are TRBV7-9 and TRBJ1-1; 7 bases are shared with TRBD1. Per the germline V gene, CDR1 is SEHNR and CDR2 is FQNEAQ (reference sequence). The V and J ends lost 7 bases and 1 base, in that order; junction bases with no gene match: 9. This CDR3 is 15 amino acids long. The CDR3 loop reads CASIKGGGKNTEAFF. As DNA, the CDR3 is TGTGCCAGCATCAAAGGGGGCGGTAAGAACACTGAAGCTTTCTTT.

This clonotype was found many times. This rearrangement joins TRBV20-1 to TRBJ2-5, with D perhaps matching TRBD2 (6 bases). CDR1 and CDR2 (germline): DFQATT, SNEGSKA (reference sequence). The CDR3 covers 17 residues. Trimming took 3 bases from V and 0 from J, leaving 20 bases between them. CDR3 bases: TGCAGTGCTAGGGTAGCGGACTCGGCCCTTTACCAAGAGACCCAGTACTTC. Its translation is CSARVADSALYQETQYF.